Following are 9 T cell receptor beta chains from one sample sequenced in a study of T cell responses to AZD1222 COVID-19 vaccine. The data were produced by immunoSEQ multiplex PCR, yet TCRdb's version contains in-frame clones alone and is incomplete. Of around 100,000 clones in the sample, over 85% are singletons; the top ten hold around 2%. The source was peripheral blood, collected on day 0 of AZD1222 vaccination. Every receptor here comes from an adult in good health.

This rearrangement joins TRBV27 to TRBJ2-7; the D gene is possibly TRBD1 (6 bases). Germline V lookup: CDR1 MNHEY, CDR2 SMNVEV (reference sequence). The CDR3 covers 15 residues. V shed 5 bases and J shed 3 bases, with 17 bases lying between them. The CDR3 region is CASSLHRDAYYEQYF. CDR3 bases: TGTGCCAGCAGTCTACACAGGGATGCCTACTACGAGCAGTACTTC.

The J gene is TRBJ2-6, the V gene TRBV15; TRBD1 might be the D (6 bases). The ends were cut back, 4 bases at V and 4 bases at J, with 14 bases in the middle. This CDR3 contains 16 residues. Germline V CDR1 and CDR2: LNHNV, YYDKDF (reference sequence). CDR3 DNA sequence: TGTGCCACCAGCACCCTCAGGGGTTCAGGGGCCAACGTCCTGACTTTC. This translates into CATSTLRGSGANVLTF.

This rearrangement joins TRBV7-7 to TRBJ2-2; the match to TRBD2 covers 9 bases. The CDR3 extends over 15 amino acids. V shed 2 bases and J 7 bases; nucleotides not matched to a gene: 5. The V gene's germline CDR1 is SSHAT and CDR2 FNYEAQ (reference sequence). The CDR3 spells CASSLSSGGNGELFF. In DNA form, the CDR3 reads TGTGCCAGCAGCTTAAGTAGCGGGGGCAACGGGGAGCTGTTTTTT.

This clone was observed once. V gene TRBV4-2 combines with J gene TRBJ2-1; D possibly corresponds to TRBD2 (5 bases). Germline CDR1 reads LGHNA; CDR2 reads YNFKEQ. The CDR3 totals 18 residues. V was pared by 7 bases and J by 5 bases, with 27 bases between. The chain's CDR3 is CASNSVGSEAYGDNEQFF. The CDR3 region has the DNA TGTGCCAGCAATTCGGTGGGTTCTGAAGCTTACGGGGACAATGAGCAGTTCTTC.

J is TRBJ1-4 and V is TRBV2, with 8 bases identical to TRBD1. Looked up from germline, CDR1 is SNHLY and CDR2 is FYNNEI. The junction had 6 bases not matched to a gene; V was cut back by 6 bases and J by 3 bases. There are 15 residues in the CDR3. As DNA, the CDR3 is TGTGCCAGCAGCGCAGGGGGCGGATCTAATGAAAAACTGTTTTTT. Its translation: CASSAGGGSNEKLFF. Using reference TRBV2 and TRBJ1-4 for the parts outside the CDR3, the full variable domain is EPEVTQTPSHQVTQMGQEVILRCVPISNHLYFYWYRQILGQKVEFLVSFYNNEISEKSEIFDDQFSVERPDGSNFTLKIRSTKLEDSAMYFCASSAGGGSNEKLFFGSGTQLSVL.

This chain links TRBV5-6 with TRBJ1-2, with 7 bases that match TRBD1. CDR1 and CDR2 (germline): SGHDT, YYEEEE. The trim removed 3 bases at V and 1 base at J, leaving 12 bases unmatched. The CDR3 has 17 amino acids. CDR3 sequence: CASSSKPGTDINYGYTF. CDR3 in DNA: TGTGCCAGCAGCTCCAAGCCCGGGACAGATATTAACTATGGCTACACCTTC.

V is TRBV4-2 and J is TRBJ2-3; 8 nucleotides line up with TRBD1. The CDR3 consists of 15 residues. Germline assignment: CDR1 LGHNA and CDR2 YNFKEQ. Trimming at V came to 4 bases and at J to 2 bases, leaving 5 bases not matched to a gene. The CDR3 sequence: CASSRGDRNTDTQYF. CDR3 in DNA: TGTGCCAGCAGCCGAGGGGACAGGAACACAGATACGCAGTATTTT.

J is TRBJ1-3 and V is TRBV7-3, with D uncertain. The V end lost 6 bases, the J end lost 3 bases, and 6 bases lay between the germline ends. The V gene's germline CDR1 is SGHTA and CDR2 FQGTGA. The CDR3 runs to 12 residues. CDR3 nucleotide sequence: TGTGCCAGCAGGGGGAATGGAAACACCATATATTTT. This codes for CASRGNGNTIYF.

The V gene is TRBV9, the J gene TRBJ2-1; 9 bases line up with TRBD2. CDR1 SGDLS and CDR2 YYNGEE come from the germline V gene. CDR3 length: 18 residues. The junction had 18 bases not matched to a gene; V was cut back by 3 bases and J by 8 bases. The CDR3: CASSALTGNSGSNHEQFF. The CDR3, as DNA: TGTGCCAGCAGCGCCTTGACCGGGAATAGCGGGAGTAACCATGAGCAGTTCTTC.